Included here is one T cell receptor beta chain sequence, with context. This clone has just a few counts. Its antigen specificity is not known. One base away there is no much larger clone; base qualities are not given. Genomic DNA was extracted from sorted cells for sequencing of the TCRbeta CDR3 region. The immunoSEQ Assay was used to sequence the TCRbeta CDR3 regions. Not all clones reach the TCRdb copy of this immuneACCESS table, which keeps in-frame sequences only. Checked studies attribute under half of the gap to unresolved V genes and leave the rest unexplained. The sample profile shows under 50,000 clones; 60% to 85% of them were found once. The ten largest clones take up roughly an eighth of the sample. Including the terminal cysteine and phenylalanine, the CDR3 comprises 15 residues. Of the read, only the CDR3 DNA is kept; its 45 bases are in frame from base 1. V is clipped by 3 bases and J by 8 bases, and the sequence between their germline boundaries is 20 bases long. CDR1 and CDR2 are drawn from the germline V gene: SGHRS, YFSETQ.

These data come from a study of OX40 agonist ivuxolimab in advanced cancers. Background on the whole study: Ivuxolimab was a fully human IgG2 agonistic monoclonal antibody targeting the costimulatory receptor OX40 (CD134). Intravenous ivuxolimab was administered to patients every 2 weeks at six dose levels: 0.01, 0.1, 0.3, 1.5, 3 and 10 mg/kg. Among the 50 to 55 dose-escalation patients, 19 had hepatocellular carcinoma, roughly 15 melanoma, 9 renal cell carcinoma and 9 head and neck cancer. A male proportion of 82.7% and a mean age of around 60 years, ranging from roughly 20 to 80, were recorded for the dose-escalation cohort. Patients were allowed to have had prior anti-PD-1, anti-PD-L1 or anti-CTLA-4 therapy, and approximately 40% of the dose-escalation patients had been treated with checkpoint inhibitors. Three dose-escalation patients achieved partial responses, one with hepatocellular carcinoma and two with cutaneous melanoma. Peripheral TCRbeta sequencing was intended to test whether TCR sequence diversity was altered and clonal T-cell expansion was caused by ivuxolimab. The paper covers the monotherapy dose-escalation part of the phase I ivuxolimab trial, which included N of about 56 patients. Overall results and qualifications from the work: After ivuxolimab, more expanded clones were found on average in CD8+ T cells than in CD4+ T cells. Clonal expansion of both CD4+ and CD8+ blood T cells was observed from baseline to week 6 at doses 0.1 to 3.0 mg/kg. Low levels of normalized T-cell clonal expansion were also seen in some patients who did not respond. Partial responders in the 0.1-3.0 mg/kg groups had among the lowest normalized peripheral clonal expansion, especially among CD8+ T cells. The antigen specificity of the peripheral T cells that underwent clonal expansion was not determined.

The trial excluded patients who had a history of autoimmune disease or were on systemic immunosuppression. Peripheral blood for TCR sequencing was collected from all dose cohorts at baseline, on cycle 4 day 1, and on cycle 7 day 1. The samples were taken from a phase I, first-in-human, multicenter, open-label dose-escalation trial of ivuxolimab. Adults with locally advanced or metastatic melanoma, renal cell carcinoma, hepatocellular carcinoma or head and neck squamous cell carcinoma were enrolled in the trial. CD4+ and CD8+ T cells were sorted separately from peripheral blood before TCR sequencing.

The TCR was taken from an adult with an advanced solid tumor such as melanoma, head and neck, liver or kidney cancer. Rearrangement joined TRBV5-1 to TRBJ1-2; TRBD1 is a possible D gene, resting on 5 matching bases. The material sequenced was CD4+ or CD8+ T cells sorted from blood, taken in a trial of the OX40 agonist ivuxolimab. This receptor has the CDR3 CASSSEGPTYGGYTF. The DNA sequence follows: TGCGCCAGCAGCTCAGAGGGACCGACGTACGGAGGCTACACCTTC.